This TCR beta chain derives from a study of cytomegalovirus exposure and HLA in healthy donors. Researchers ran the PCR with 60 Vbeta and 13 Jbeta primers. The protocol was immunoSEQ multiplex PCR, while the TCRdb copy is restricted to in-frame clones and leaves out a portion. Of approximately 120,000 clones in the sample, roughly four fifths were seen once. Concerning this clone: Antigen: not known.

Study outcomes and limitations: Analyses of presence and absence presupposed an approximately uniform sequencing depth across donors.

V lost 6 bases and J lost 2; bases outside the gene matches: 5. Germline values: CDR1 SGHRS, CDR2 YFSETQ. This CDR3 is 15 amino acids long. The chain links TRBV5-1 to TRBJ2-6, with 7 bases fitting TRBD1. The TCR comes from a woman aged 45-59 years in good health and CMV-seropositive. The sample comprised PBMCs. This CDR3 reads CASTIQGAGANVLTF. The CDR3 DNA follows: TGCGCCAGCACCATTCAGGGGGCTGGGGCCAACGTCCTGACTTTC.